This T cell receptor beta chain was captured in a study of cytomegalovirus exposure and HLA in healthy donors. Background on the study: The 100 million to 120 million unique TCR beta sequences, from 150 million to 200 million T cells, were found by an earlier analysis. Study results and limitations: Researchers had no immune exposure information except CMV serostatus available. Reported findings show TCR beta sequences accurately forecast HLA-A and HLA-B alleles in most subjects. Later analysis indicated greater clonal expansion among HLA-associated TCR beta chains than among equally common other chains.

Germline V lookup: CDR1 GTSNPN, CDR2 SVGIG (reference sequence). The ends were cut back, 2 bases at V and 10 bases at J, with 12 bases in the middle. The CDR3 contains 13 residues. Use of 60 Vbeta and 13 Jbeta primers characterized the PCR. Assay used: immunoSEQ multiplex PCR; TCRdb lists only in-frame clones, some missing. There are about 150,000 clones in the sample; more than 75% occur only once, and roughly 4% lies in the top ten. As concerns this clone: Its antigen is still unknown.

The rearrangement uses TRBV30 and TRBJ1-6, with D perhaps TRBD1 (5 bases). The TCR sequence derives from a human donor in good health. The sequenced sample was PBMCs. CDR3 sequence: CAWSSRGGSPLHF. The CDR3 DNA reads TGTGCCTGGAGTTCTCGGGGGGGGTCACCCCTCCACTTT.